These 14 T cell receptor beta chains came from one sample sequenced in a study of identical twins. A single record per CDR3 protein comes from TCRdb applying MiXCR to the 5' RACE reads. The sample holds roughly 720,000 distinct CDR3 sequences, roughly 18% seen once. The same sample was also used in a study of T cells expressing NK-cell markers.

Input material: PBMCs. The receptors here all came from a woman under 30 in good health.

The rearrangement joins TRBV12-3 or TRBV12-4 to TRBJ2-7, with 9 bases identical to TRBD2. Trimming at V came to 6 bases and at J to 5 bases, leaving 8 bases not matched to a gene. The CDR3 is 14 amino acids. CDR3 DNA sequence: TGTGCCAGCAGCTGGGGACTAGCAGGGGACGAGCAGTACTTC. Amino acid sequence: CASSWGLAGDEQYF.

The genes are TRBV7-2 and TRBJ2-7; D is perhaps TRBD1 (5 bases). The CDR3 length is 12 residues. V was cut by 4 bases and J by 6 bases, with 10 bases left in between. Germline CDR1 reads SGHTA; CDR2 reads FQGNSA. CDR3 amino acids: CASSSDSSEQYF. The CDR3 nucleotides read TGTGCCAGCAGCTCCGACAGTAGCGAGCAGTACTTC.

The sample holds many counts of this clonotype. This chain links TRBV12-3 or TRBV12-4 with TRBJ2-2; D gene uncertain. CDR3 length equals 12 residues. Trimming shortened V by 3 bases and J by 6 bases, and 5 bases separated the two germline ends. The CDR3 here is CASSFIAGELFF. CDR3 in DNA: TGTGCCAGCAGTTTTATCGCCGGGGAGCTGTTTTTT.

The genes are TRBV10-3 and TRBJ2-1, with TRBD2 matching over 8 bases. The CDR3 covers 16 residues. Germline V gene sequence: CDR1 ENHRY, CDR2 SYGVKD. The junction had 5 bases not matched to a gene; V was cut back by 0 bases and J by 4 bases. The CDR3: CAISESRRGDYNEQFF. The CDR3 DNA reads TGTGCCATCAGTGAGTCGAGGCGGGGGGATTACAATGAGCAGTTCTTC.

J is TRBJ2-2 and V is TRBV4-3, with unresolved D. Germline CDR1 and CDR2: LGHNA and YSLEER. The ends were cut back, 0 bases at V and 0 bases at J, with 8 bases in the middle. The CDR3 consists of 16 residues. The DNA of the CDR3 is TGCGCCAGCAGCCAAGATCCGCTTGCGAACACCGGGGAGCTGTTTTTT. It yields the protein CASSQDPLANTGELFF.

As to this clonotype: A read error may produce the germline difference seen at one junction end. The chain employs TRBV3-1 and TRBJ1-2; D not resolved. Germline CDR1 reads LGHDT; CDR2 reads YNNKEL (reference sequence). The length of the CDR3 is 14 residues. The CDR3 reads CASSRDVGNSGYTF. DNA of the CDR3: TGTGCCAGCAGCCGCGATGTGGGAAACTCTGGCTACACCTTC. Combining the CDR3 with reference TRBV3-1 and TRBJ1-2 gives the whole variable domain DTAVSQTPKYLVTQMGNDKSIKCEQNLGHDTMYWYKQDSKKFLKIMFSYNNKELIINETVPNRFSPKSPDKAHLNLHINSLELGDSAVYFCASSRDVGNSGYTFGSGTRLTVV.

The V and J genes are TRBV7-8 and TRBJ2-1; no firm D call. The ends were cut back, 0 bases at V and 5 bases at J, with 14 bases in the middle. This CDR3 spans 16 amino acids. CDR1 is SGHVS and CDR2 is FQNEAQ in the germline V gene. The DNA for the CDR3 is TGTGCCAGCAGCTTAGCGATGGGGTCCCTAAACAATGAGCAGTTCTTC. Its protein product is CASSLAMGSLNNEQFF. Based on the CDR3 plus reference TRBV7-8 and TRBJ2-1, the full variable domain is GAGVSQSPRYKVAKRGQDVALRCDPISGHVSLFWYQQALGQGPEFLTYFQNEAQLDKSGLPSDRFFAERPEGSVSTLKIQRTQQEDSAVYLCASSLAMGSLNNEQFFGPGTRLTVL.

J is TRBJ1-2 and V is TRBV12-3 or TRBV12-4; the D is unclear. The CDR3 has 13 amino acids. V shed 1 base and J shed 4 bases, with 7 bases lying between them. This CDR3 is CASSLGDVYGYTF. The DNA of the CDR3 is TGTGCCAGCAGTTTAGGGGATGTCTATGGCTACACCTTC.

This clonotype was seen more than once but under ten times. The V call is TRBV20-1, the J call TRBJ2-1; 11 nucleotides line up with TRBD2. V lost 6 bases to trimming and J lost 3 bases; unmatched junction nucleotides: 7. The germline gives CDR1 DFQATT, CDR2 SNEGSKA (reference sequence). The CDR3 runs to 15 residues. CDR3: CSARLAGKLYNEQFF. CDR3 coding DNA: TGCAGTGCCAGACTAGCGGGAAAACTCTACAATGAGCAGTTCTTC.

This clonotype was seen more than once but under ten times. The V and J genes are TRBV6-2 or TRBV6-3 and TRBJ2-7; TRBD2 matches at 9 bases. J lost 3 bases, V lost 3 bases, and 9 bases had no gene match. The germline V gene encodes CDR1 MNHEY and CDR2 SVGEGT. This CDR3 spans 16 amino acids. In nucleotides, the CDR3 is TGTGCCAGCAGTTATCGTCCAGCGGGAGGTGTCTACGAGCAGTACTTC. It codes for CASSYRPAGGVYEQYF.

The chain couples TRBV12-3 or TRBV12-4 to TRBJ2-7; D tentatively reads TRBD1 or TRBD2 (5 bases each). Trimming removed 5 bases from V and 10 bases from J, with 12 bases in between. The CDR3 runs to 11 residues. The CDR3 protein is CASSIGTIQYF. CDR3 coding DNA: TGTGCCAGCAGTATAGGGACGATCCAGTACTTC.

CDR3: CASSSPGWTEAFF. CDR3 bases: TGTGCCAGCAGTTCCCCAGGGTGGACTGAAGCTTTCTTT. The V and J genes are TRBV12-3 or TRBV12-4 and TRBJ1-1; TRBD1 might be the D (5 bases). V lost 4 bases to trimming and J lost 5 bases, with 11 bases between them. The CDR3 has 13 amino acids.

The CDR3 DNA sequence: TGTGCCATCGGGAATACTTACTATGGCTACACCTTC. Translating gives CAIGNTYYGYTF. The V and J genes are TRBV10-3 and TRBJ1-2; D gene unclear. V lost 8 bases and J lost 3, with 10 bases in between. This CDR3 region has 12 residues. Germline assignment: CDR1 ENHRY and CDR2 SYGVKD.

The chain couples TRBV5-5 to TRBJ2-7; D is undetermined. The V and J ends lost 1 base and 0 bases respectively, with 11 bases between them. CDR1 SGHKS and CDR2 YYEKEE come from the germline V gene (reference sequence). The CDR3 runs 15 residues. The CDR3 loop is CASSLMGSFSYEQYF. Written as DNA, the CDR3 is TGTGCCAGCAGCTTGATGGGGTCCTTCTCCTACGAGCAGTACTTC.